This passage covers 3 T cell receptor beta chains from one sample sequenced in a study of blood T cell repertoires in COVID-19. Here immunoSEQ multiplex PCR was the method, and the copy in TCRdb shows in-frame clones only, minus some. The sample lists 300,000 to 350,000 clones, about 83% seen once, with almost 3% in the top ten. Sequencing used peripheral blood. The receptors were gathered from a man aged 30 to 45 with active or convalescent COVID-19.

The genes are TRBV10-3 and TRBJ1-5; 9 nucleotides align to TRBD1. CDR1 and CDR2 from the germline V gene are ENHRY and SYGVKD. This CDR3 has 14 residues. V shed 2 bases, J shed 5 bases, and the junction held 1 base outside the gene matches. CDR3 bases: TGTGCCATCAGTGAGGGGGACAGGGATCAGCCCCAGCATTTT. Encoded protein: CAISEGDRDQPQHF.

V usage is TRBV28 and J usage is TRBJ2-3; tentative D call: TRBD2 (5 bases). V dropped 2 bases and J dropped 0 bases, with 9 bases sitting between them. This CDR3 comprises 15 residues. Germline CDR1 reads MDHEN; CDR2 reads SYDVKM. CDR3 sequence (DNA): TGTGCCAGCAGTTTAGGAGCGGTAAGCACAGATACGCAGTATTTT. Translation: CASSLGAVSTDTQYF.

This chain links TRBV6-6 with TRBJ1-2, with D maybe TRBD1 (6 bases). Germline V CDR1 and CDR2: MNHNY, SVGAGI (reference sequence). The CDR3 runs 13 residues. Trimming took 5 bases from V and 2 from J, leaving 9 bases between them. The CDR3 bases are TGTGCCAGCAGTCTCACAGGGAACTATGGCTACACCTTC. Amino acids: CASSLTGNYGYTF.